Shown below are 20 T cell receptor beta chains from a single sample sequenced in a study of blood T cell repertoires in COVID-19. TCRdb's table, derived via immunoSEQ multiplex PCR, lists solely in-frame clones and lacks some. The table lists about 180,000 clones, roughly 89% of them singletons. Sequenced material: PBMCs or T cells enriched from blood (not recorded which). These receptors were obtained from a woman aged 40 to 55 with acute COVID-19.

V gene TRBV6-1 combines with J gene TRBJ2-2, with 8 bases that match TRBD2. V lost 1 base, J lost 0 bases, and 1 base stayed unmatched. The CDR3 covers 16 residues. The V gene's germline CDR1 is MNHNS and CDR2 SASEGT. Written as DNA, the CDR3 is TGTGCCAGCAGTGAAGAACTAGCGGCGAACACCGGGGAGCTGTTTTTT. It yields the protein CASSEELAANTGELFF.

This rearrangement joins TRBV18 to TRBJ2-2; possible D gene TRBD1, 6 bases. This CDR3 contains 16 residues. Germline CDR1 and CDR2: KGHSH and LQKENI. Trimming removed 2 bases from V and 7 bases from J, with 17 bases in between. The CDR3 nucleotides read TGTGCCAGCTCACCAAAACCACAGGGATCGGGCGGGGAGCTGTTTTTT. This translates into CASSPKPQGSGGELFF.

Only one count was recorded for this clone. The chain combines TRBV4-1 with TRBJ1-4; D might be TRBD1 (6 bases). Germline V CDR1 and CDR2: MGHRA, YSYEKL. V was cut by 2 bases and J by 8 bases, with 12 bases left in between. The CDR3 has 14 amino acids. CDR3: CASSQIRQVEKLFF. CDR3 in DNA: TGCGCCAGCAGCCAAATTCGACAGGTCGAAAAACTGTTTTTT.

As DNA, the CDR3 is TGTGCCTGGAGCCAATATGGGACTAGCGGGAGGGGCGAGCAGTACTTC. Amino acids: CAWSQYGTSGRGEQYF. The gene calls are TRBV30 and TRBJ2-7; TRBD2 aligns across 16 bases. Germline lookup yields CDR1 GTSNPN and CDR2 SVGIG (reference sequence). Trimming at V came to 3 bases and at J to 6 bases, leaving 8 bases not matched to a gene. This CDR3 region has 16 residues.

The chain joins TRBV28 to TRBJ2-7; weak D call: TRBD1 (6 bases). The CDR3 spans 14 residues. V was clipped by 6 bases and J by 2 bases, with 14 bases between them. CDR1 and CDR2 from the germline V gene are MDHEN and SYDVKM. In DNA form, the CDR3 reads TGTGCCAGCAGAACCTCAGGGGCCGCCTACGAGCAGTACTTC. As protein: CASRTSGAAYEQYF.

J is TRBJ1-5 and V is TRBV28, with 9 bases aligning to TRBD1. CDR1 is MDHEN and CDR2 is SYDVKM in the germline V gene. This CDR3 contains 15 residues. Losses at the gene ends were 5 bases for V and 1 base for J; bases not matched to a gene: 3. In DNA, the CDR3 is TGTGCCAGCAGTCGAGGGACAGGGAGCAATCAGCCCCAGCATTTT. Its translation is CASSRGTGSNQPQHF.

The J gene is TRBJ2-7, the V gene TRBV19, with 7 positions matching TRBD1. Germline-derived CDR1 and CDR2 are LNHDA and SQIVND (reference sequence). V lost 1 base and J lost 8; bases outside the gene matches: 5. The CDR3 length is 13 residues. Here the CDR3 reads CASSIGEGGKQYF. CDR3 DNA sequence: TGTGCCAGTAGTATAGGTGAAGGGGGCAAGCAGTACTTC.

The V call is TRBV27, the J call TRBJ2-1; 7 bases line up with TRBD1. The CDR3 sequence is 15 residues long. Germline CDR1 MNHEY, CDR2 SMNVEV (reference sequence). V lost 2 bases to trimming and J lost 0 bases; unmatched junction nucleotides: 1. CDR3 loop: CASSLQGDSYNEQFF. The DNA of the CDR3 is TGTGCCAGCAGTTTACAGGGGGACTCCTACAATGAGCAGTTCTTC.

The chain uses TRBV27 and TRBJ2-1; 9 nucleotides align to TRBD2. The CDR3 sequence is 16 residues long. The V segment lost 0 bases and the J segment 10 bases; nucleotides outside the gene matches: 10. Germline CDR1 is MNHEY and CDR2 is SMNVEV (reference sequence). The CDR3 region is CASSLSWVVLAGEQFF. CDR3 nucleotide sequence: TGTGCCAGCAGTTTATCCTGGGTGGTTCTAGCGGGGGAGCAGTTCTTC.

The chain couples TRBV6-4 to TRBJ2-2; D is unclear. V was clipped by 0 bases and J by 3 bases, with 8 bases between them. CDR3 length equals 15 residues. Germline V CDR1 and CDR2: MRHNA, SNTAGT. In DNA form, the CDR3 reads TGTGCCAGCAGTGACTCCTGGCAGTACACCGGGGAGCTGTTTTTT. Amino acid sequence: CASSDSWQYTGELFF.

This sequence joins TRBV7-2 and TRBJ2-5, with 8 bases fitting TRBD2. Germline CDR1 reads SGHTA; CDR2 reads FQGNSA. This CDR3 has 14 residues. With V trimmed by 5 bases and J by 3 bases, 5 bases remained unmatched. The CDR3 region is CASSRTSIEETQYF. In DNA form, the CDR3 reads TGTGCCAGCAGCCGGACTAGCATCGAAGAGACCCAGTACTTC.

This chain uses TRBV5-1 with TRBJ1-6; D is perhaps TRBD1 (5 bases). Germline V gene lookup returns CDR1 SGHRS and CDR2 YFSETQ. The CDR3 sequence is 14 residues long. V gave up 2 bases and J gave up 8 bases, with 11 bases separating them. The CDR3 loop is CASSFKQGHSPLHF. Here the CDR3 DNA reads TGCGCCAGCAGCTTTAAGCAGGGTCATTCACCCCTCCACTTT.

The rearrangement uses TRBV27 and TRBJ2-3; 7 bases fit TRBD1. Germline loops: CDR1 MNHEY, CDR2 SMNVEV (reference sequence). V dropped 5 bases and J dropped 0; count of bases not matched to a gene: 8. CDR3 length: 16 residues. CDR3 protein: CASSNTGDYSTDTQYF. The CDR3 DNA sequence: TGTGCCAGCAGTAACACAGGGGATTATAGCACAGATACGCAGTATTTT.

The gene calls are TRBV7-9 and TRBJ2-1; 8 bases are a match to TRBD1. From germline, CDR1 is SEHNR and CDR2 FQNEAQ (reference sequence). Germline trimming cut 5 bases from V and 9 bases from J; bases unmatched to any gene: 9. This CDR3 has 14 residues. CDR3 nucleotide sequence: TGTGCCAGCAGCCTTGCGGAAACAGGGGGTGAGCAGTTCTTC. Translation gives CASSLAETGGEQFF. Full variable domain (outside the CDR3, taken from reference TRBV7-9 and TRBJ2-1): DTGVSQNPRHKITKRGQNVTFRCDPISEHNRLYWYRQTLGQGPEFLTYFQNEAQLEKSRLLSDRFSAERPKGSFSTLEIQRTEQGDSAMYLCASSLAETGGEQFFGPGTRLTVL.

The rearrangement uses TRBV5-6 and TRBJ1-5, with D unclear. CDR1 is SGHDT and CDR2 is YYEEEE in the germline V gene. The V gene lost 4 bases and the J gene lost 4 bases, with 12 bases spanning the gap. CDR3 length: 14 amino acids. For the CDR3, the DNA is TGTGCCAGCAGCATCACGGGGAAGAATCAGCCCCAGCATTTT. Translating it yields CASSITGKNQPQHF.

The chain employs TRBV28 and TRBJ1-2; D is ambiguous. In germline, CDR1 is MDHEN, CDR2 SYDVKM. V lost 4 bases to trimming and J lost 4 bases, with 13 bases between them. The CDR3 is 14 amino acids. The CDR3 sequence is CASSYGTARYGYTF. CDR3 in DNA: TGTGCCAGCAGTTACGGAACAGCCCGCTATGGCTACACCTTC.

CDR3 DNA: TGTGCCAGCAACACCTTCAGCACAGATACGCAGTATTTT. It encodes CASNTFSTDTQYF. This rearrangement joins TRBV2 to TRBJ2-3; no definite D call. V shed 7 bases and J shed 0 bases, with 8 bases lying between them. Germline CDR1 is SNHLY and CDR2 is FYNNEI. This CDR3 region has 13 residues.

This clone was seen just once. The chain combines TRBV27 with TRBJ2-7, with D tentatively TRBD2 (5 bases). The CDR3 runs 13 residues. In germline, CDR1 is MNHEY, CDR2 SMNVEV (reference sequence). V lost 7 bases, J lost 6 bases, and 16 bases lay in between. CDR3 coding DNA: TGTGCCAGCAACGTAGAGCTAGCACCCGAGCAGTACTTC. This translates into CASNVELAPEQYF.

The CDR3 loop reads CASSWAGSNEQFF. The CDR3 coding sequence is TGTGCCAGCTCATGGGCCGGTTCCAATGAGCAGTTCTTC. The chain uses TRBV27 and TRBJ2-1, with unresolved D. Between the trimmed V and J ends, which lost 8 bases and 6 bases, there was a span of 14 bases. The length of the CDR3 is 13 residues. The V gene's germline CDR1 is MNHEY and CDR2 SMNVEV (reference sequence).

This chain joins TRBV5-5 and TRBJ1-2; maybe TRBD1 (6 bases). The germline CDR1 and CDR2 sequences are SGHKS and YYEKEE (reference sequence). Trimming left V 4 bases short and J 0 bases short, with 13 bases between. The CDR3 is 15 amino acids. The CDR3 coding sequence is TGTGCCAGCAGCGTATGGGACACGACTAACTATGGCTACACCTTC. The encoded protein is CASSVWDTTNYGYTF.